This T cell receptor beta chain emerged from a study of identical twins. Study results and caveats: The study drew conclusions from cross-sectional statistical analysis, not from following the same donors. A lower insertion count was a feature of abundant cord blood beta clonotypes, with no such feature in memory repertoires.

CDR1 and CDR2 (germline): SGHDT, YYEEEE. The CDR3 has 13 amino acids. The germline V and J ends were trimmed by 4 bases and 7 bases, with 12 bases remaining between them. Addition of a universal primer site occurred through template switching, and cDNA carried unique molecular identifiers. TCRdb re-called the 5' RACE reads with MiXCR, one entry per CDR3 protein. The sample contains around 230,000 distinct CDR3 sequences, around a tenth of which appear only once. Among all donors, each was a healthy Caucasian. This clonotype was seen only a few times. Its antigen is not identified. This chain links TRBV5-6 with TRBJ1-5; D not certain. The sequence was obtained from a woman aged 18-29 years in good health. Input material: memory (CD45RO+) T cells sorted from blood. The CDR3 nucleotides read TGTGCCAGCAGCCCGGGTCGGAGGCAGCCCCAGCATTTT. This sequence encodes CASSPGRRQPQHF.